A selection of T cell receptor beta chains follows, all from one sample in a study of blood T cell repertoires in COVID-19. Libraries were prepared by immunoSEQ multiplex PCR; TCRdb keeps only in-frame clonotypes and omits some of them. This sample has fewer than 20,000 clones, with roughly 76% found just once. Input material: peripheral blood. These receptors were collected from a man aged 65 to 79 with active or convalescent COVID-19. Each CDR3 is given with its conserved first and last residue. D genes are given only for firm matches. Expanded clones get a size class; other rows say once, few or many, or leave the size out.

d_call | j_call | v_call | clone_size | cdr3_aa | cdr3_nt
- | TRBJ2-3 | TRBV5-6 | - | CASSLGAGPRFVTDTQYF | TGTGCCAGCAGCTTGGGGGCAGGGCCGCGTTTTGTTACAGATACGCAGTATTTT
- | TRBJ2-7 | TRBV30 | - | CAWTVQGKNYEQYF | TGTGCCTGGACTGTACAGGGTAAGAACTACGAGCAGTACTTC
- | TRBJ2-3 | TRBV7-3 | - | CASSLAGITDTQYF | TGTGCCAGCAGCTTAGCGGGAATCACAGATACGCAGTATTTT
- | TRBJ2-1 | TRBV24-1 | - | CATSRGVEQFF | TGTGCCACCAGCCGGGGTGTCGAGCAGTTCTTC
TRBD2 | TRBJ2-3 | TRBV5-5 | - | CASSLHDSGGTDTQYF | TGTGCCAGCAGCTTGCATGATAGCGGGGGCACAGATACGCAGTATTTT
TRBD2 | TRBJ2-5 | TRBV7-8 | - | CASSLGLAGGLAAQYF | TGTGCCAGCAGTCTGGGACTAGCGGGGGGTCTTGCGGCCCAGTACTTC
- | TRBJ2-1 | TRBV9 | - | CASSVGEAYNEQFF | TGTGCCAGCAGCGTAGGAGAGGCCTACAATGAGCAGTTCTTC
TRBD1 | TRBJ1-6 | TRBV5-1 | once | CASSLGTGDSPLHF | TGCGCCAGCAGCCTCGGGACAGGGGACTCACCCCTCCACTTT
TRBD2 | TRBJ2-1 | TRBV7-6 | - | CASSLELAGYNEQFF | TGTGCCAGCAGCTTAGAGCTAGCGGGATACAATGAGCAGTTCTTC
- | TRBJ2-7 | TRBV18 | few | CASSVDFSSYEQYF | TGTGCCAGCTCTGTCGACTTCAGCTCCTACGAGCAGTACTTC
- | TRBJ1-1 | TRBV6-6 | few | CASIGGGSMNTEAFF | TGTGCCAGCATTGGGGGGGGATCGATGAACACTGAAGCTTTCTTT
TRBD1 | TRBJ2-4 | TRBV6-6 | - | CASSWTGEAKNIQYF | TGTGCCAGCAGCTGGACAGGTGAAGCCAAAAACATTCAGTACTTC
- | TRBJ2-3 | TRBV3-1/TRBV3-2 | - | CASSQDQAGTQYF | TGTGCCAGCAGCCAAGATCAGGCGGGTACGCAGTATTTT
TRBD2 | TRBJ2-7 | TRBV2 | - | CASRDGTSGRREQYF | TGTGCCAGCCGGGACGGGACTAGCGGGAGGAGGGAGCAGTACTTC
- | TRBJ1-2 | TRBV19 | - | CASSIIQGIYGYTF | TGTGCCAGTAGTATCATTCAGGGGATCTATGGCTACACCTTC
- | TRBJ2-7 | TRBV6-5 | - | CASRAGPSEQYF | TGTGCCAGCAGGGCTGGGCCATCCGAGCAGTACTTC
TRBD1 | TRBJ1-1 | TRBV5-1 | - | CASSQGTGNTEAFF | TGCGCCAGCAGCCAAGGGACAGGTAACACTGAAGCTTTCTTT
- | TRBJ1-6 | TRBV27 | - | CASSFGGNSPLHF | TGTGCCAGCAGTTTTGGCGGGAATTCACCCCTCCACTTT
- | TRBJ2-5 | TRBV5-4 | few | CASSLTDQETQYF | TGTGCCAGCAGTCTTACGGACCAAGAGACCCAGTACTTC
- | TRBJ2-3 | TRBV7-8 | - | CASSLELAFDTQYF | TGTGCCAGCAGCTTAGAACTAGCATTTGATACGCAGTATTTT
TRBD1 | TRBJ1-1 | TRBV5-1 | - | CASSFPGGSEAFF | TGCGCCAGCAGCTTTCCAGGGGGATCTGAAGCTTTCTTT
TRBD1 | TRBJ1-1 | TRBV5-1 | - | CASNPAGGMNTEAFF | TGCGCCAGCAACCCGGCAGGGGGCATGAACACTGAAGCTTTCTTT
TRBD1 | TRBJ2-5 | TRBV7-2 | - | CASSSGTGVETQYF | TGTGCCAGCAGCTCCGGGACAGGGGTAGAGACCCAGTACTTC
TRBD1 | TRBJ1-2 | TRBV5-8 | - | CASSVWDSGYSGYTF | TGTGCCAGCAGCGTATGGGACAGCGGGTACAGTGGCTACACCTTC
- | TRBJ1-2 | TRBV18 | - | CASSLLDSRGYTF | TGTGCCAGCTCATTACTGGACAGTCGCGGCTACACCTTC
- | TRBJ1-6 | TRBV3-1/TRBV3-2 | - | CASSLHRTEADNSPLHF | TGTGCCAGCAGCCTCCATCGGACAGAAGCCGATAATTCACCCCTCCACTTT
- | TRBJ2-5 | TRBV5-1 | once | CASSPLSGETQYF | TGCGCCAGCAGCCCGCTCTCGGGAGAGACCCAGTACTTC
TRBD2 | TRBJ2-3 | TRBV3-1/TRBV3-2 | - | CASSRGKLAGADTQYF | TGTGCCAGCAGCCGAGGTAAACTAGCGGGGGCGGATACGCAGTATTTT
TRBD1 | TRBJ2-7 | TRBV28 | - | CASRLPGGYEQYF | TGTGCCAGCCGTTTGCCAGGGGGTTACGAGCAGTACTTC
- | TRBJ1-6 | TRBV10-2 | many | CASSEVRLNSPLHF | TGCGCCAGCAGTGAGGTCAGGCTCAATTCACCCCTCCACTTT
- | TRBJ2-3 | TRBV28 | - | CASSPLARPDTQYF | TGTGCCAGCAGTCCCCTCGCGCGGCCAGATACGCAGTATTTT
- | TRBJ2-7 | TRBV28 | few | CASSSPQGGGTYEQYF | TGTGCCAGCAGTTCACCGCAGGGGGGCGGTACCTACGAGCAGTACTTC
TRBD1 | TRBJ1-4 | TRBV27 | once | CASSFTFDRGNEKLFF | TGTGCCAGCAGTTTTACGTTCGACAGGGGTAATGAAAAACTGTTTTTT
TRBD2 | TRBJ2-3 | TRBV5-1 | - | CASSPSSGPSNTQYF | TGCGCCAGCAGCCCCTCTAGCGGGCCCTCGAATACGCAGTATTTT
- | TRBJ2-2 | TRBV7-9 | - | CASSLGASAGELFF | TGTGCCAGCAGCTTGGGGGCAAGCGCCGGGGAGCTGTTTTTT